The present T cell receptor beta chain was sequenced within a study of blood T cell repertoires in COVID-19 (dated by TCRdb to 2020 to 2021). Context from the whole study: Samples from collaborators originated in the United States, Italy and Spain and spanned both the acute and convalescent phases of COVID-19. Subjects who had been exposed to COVID-19, were actively infected with it, or had recovered from it provided the deeply sampled blood TCRbeta repertoires that made up the dataset. The repertoires were made available in a free public database intended to serve as a resource for research on the immune response to SARS-CoV-2. The prospective study material was composed of cDNA or gDNA derived from T cells, B-cell-depleted T cells, or PBMCs. Where HLA class I and class II types were available, the types were taken from metadata supplied by the sample provider, not from assay-based typing. The samples were drawn from two sources: the first 160 participants of the ongoing ImmuneRACE study, and 1,254 subjects contributed by 6 global collaborators. The sample metadata nearly always contained a de-identified subject ID, COVID-19 status, age in years and sex. Broad study findings and their caveats: The amount of clinical and demographic metadata varied by source and participant and was provided uncurated.

From its cysteine to its phenylalanine, the CDR3 spans 13 amino acids. This entry keeps only the CDR3 DNA: 39 bases, framed from base 1. Between the V and J ends, shortened by 0 bases and 9 bases respectively, the junction contains 9 bases. The germline V gene provides CDR1 SGHDN and CDR2 FVKESK. Collaborating institutions collected whole blood in K2EDTA tubes following their own protocols. For TCRbeta analysis, collaborators shipped samples in one of three forms: frozen whole blood, isolated PBMCs, or DNA extracted from either of those sample types. Concerning this clone itself: The specificity of this receptor is unknown. Base quality data are lacking; no much larger clone is found one base away.

The immunoSEQ Assay, a bias-controlled multiplex PCR, was used to amplify TCRbeta CDR3 regions from genomic DNA. Per the authors' processing: Nucleated cell counts per sample were estimated from amplification of reference gene primers within the assay. To quantify the absolute abundance of each unique TCRbeta CDR3 rearrangement, sequence reads were collapsed and filtered. For each sample, productive Simpson clonality was calculated by taking the square root of Simpson's diversity index across productive rearrangements. TCRdb re-hosts the immuneACCESS table, in-frame sequences only. Its copies lack some clones; in the studies checked, an unresolved V gene accounts for under half of them, and the cause for the rest is not known. From that table come the V and J calls and clone size; the DNA was used to work out D and trimming. The sample profile shows under 95,000 clones; around 86% of them were found once. Less than 5% of the sample rests with the top ten.

The chain is made from TRBV14 and TRBJ2-1; the D segment cannot be called with confidence. This clonotype was sampled from a woman older than 75 with acute or convalescent COVID-19. Sequenced input: peripheral blood. The CDR3 in this case is CASSQDRLGEQFF. Read as DNA, the sequence is TGTGCCAGCAGCCAAGACCGACTCGGTGAGCAGTTCTTC.